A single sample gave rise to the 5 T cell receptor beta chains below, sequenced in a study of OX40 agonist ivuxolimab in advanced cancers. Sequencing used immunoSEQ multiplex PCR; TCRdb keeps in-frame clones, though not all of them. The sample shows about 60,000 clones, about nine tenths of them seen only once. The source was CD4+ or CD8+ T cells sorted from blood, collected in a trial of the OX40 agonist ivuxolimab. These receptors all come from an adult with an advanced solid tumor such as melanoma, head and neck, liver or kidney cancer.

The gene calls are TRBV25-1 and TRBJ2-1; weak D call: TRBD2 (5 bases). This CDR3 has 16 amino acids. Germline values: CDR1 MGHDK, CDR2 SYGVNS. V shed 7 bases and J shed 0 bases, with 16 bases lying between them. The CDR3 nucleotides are TGTGCCAGCATGGGCCAACCGGGAACCTCCTACAATGAGCAGTTCTTC. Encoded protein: CASMGQPGTSYNEQFF.

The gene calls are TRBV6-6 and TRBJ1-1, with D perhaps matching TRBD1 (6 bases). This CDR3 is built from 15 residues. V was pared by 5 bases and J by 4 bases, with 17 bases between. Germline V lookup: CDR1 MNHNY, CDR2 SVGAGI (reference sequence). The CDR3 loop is CASSGAQGKVTEAFF. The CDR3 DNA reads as TGTGCCAGCAGTGGAGCACAGGGTAAGGTCACTGAAGCTTTCTTT.

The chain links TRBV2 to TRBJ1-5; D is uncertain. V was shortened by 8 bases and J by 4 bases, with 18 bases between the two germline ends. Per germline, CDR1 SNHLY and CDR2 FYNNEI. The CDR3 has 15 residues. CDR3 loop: CASVSYALGNQPQHF. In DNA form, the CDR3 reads TGTGCCAGCGTATCGTATGCTCTGGGAAATCAGCCCCAGCATTTT.

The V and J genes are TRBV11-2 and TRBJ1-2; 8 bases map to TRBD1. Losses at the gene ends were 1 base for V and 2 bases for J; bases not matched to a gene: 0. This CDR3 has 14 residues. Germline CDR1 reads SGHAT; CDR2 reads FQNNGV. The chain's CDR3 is CASSLGQGNYGYTF. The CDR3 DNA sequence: TGTGCCAGCAGCTTAGGACAGGGGAACTATGGCTACACCTTC.

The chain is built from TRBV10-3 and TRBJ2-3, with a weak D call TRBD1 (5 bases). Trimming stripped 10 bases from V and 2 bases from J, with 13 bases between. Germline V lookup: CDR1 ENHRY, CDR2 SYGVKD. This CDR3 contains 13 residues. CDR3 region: CATRIRATDTQYF. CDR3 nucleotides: TGTGCCACCCGCATCAGGGCCACAGATACGCAGTATTTT.